A single sample is the source of the 2 T cell receptor beta chains below, sequenced in a study of shared clonotypes between healthy human individuals. Using immunoSEQ multiplex PCR, the repertoire was profiled, and TCRdb retains in-frame clones only, with some absent. The table shows about 1.1 million clones, with approximately 80% occurring only once. The specimen was memory CD4+ T cells from PBMCs. Subset reported: CD45RA-negative fraction. Source of these receptors: a man aged 18-30 years in good health. Some clones in this sample may be carry-over from other donors' samples.

In its sample, this clone was seen once. A much larger clone lies a single base off, so this may be a read error. The sample contains more than one DNA sequence encoding this CDR3. V gene TRBV11-2 combines with J gene TRBJ1-2, with D unclear. Between the trimmed V and J ends, which lost 1 base and 4 bases, there was a span of 7 bases. Germline assignment: CDR1 SGHAT and CDR2 FQNNGV. The CDR3 runs 13 residues. DNA of the CDR3: TGTGCCAGCAGCTTAGGGGGAGGCTATGGCTACACCTTC. Translation: CASSLGGGYGYTF.

A note on this clone: A much larger clone lies a single base off, so this may be a read error. The chain couples TRBV5-4 to TRBJ2-1, with D maybe TRBD1 (5 bases). The CDR3 extends over 12 amino acids. V was trimmed by 0 bases and J by 7 bases, leaving 5 bases between them. Germline values: CDR1 SGHNT, CDR2 YYREEE (reference sequence). CDR3 loop: CASSLAGNEQFF. In nucleotides, the CDR3 is TGTGCCAGCAGCTTGGCAGGGAATGAGCAGTTCTTC.